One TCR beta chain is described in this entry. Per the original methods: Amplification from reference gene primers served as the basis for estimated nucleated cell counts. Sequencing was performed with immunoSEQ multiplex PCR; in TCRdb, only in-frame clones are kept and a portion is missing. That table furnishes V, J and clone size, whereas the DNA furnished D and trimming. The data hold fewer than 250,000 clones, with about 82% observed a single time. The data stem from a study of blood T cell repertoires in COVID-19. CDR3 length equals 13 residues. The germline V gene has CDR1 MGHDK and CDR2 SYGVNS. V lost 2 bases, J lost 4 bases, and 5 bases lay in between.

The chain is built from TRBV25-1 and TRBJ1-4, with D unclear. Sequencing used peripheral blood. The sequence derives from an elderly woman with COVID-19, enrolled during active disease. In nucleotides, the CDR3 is TGTGCCAGCAGTGAACTCAGTAATGAAAAACTGTTTTTT. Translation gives CASSELSNEKLFF.